This TCR beta chain was documented in a study of shared clonotypes between healthy human individuals. Worth noting for this clone: The identical CDR3 is also encoded by other nucleotide sequences in the sample.

Assay: immunoSEQ multiplex PCR; the TCRdb copy retains only in-frame clones and omits some. The sample has approximately 470,000 clones, around 73% seen once. Deletions cut 5 bases from V and 5 bases from J, with 12 bases between. The CDR3 length is 13 residues. Germline assignment: CDR1 LNHDA and CDR2 SQIVND (reference sequence). The rearrangement joins TRBV19 to TRBJ1-1, with D maybe TRBD1 (5 bases). The receptor was derived from a woman in her 40s in good health. Some clones in this sample may be carry-over from other donors' samples. The material sequenced was PBMCs. The CDR3 reads CASSLQGVTEAFF. CDR3 in DNA: TGTGCCAGTAGTCTCCAAGGGGTTACTGAAGCTTTCTTT.